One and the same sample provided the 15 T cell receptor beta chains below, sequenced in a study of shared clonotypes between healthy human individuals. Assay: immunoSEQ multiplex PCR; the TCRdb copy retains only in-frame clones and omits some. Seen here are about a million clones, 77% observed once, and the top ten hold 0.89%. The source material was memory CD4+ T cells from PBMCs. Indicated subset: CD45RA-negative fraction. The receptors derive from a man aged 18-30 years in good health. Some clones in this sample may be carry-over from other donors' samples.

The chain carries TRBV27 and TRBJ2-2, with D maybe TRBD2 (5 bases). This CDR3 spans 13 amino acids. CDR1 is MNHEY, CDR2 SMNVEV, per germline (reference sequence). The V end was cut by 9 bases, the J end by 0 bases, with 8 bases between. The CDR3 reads CASFGANTGELFF. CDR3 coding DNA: TGTGCCAGTTTCGGGGCGAACACCGGGGAGCTGTTTTTT.

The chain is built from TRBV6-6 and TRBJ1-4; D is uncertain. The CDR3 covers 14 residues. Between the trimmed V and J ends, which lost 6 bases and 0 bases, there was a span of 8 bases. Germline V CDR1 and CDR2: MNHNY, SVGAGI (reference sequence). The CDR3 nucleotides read TGTGCCAGCAGGGAAGATGCAACTAATGAAAAACTGTTTTTT. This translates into CASREDATNEKLFF.

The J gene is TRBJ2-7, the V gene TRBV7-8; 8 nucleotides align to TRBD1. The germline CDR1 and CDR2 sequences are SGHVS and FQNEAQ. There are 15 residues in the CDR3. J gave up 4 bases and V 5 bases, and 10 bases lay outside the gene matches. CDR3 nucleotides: TGTGCCAGCAGCCCTCGGACAGGGTCTGGGTACGAGCAGTACTTC. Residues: CASSPRTGSGYEQYF.

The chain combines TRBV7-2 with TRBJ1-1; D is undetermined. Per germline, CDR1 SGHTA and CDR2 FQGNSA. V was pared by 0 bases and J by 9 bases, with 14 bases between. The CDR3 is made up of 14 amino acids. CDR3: CASSLAFMEGKAFF. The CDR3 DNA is TGTGCCAGCAGCTTAGCGTTTATGGAAGGGAAAGCTTTCTTT.

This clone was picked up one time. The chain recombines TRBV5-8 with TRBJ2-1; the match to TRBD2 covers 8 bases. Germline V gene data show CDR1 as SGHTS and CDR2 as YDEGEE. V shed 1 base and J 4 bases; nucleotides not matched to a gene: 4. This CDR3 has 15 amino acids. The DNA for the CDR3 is TGTGCCAGCAGCTTGCTGTCTAGCGGGTACAATGAGCAGTTCTTC. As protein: CASSLLSSGYNEQFF.

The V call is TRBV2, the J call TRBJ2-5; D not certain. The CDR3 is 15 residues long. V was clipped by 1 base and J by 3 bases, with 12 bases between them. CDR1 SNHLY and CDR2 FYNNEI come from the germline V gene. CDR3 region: CASSEEVRPKETQYF. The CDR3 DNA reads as TGTGCCAGCAGTGAAGAGGTCCGACCGAAAGAGACCCAGTACTTC.

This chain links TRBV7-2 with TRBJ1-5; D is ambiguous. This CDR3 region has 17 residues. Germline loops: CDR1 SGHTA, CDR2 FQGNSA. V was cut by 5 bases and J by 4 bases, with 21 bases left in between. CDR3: CASSRLPDGFTNQPQHF. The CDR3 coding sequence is TGTGCCAGCAGCCGGCTCCCAGACGGTTTCACTAATCAGCCCCAGCATTTT.

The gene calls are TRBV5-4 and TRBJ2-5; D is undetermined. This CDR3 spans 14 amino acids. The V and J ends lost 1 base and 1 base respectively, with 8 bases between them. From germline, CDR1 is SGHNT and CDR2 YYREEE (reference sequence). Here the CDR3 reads CASSLMTRQETQYF. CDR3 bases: TGTGCCAGCAGCTTGATGACTCGCCAAGAGACCCAGTACTTC.

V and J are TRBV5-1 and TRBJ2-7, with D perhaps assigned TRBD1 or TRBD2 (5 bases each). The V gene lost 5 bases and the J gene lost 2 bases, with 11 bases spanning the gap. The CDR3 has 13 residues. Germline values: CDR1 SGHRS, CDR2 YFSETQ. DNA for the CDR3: TGCGCCAGCAGGACAGCGGCGACCTACGAGCAGTACTTC. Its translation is CASRTAATYEQYF.

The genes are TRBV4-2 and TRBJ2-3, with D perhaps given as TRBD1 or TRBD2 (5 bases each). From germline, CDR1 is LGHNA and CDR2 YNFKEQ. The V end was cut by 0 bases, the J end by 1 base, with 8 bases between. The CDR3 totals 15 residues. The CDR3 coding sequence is TGTGCCAGCAGCCAAGAACGGGGCCGCACAGATACGCAGTATTTT. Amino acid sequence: CASSQERGRTDTQYF.

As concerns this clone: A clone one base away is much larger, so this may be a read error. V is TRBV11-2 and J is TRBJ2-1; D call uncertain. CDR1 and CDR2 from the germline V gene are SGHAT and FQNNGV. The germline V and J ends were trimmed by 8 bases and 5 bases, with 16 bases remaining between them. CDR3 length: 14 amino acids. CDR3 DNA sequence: TGTGCCAGCGGCGCCGCCTGGTCGCACAATGAGCAGTTCTTC. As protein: CASGAAWSHNEQFF. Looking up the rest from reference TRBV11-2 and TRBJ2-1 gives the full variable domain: EAGVAQSPRYKIIEKRQSVAFWCNPISGHATLYWYQQILGQGPKLLIQFQNNGVVDDSQLPKDRFSAERLKGVDSTLKIQPAKLEDSAVYLCASGAAWSHNEQFFGPGTRLTVL.

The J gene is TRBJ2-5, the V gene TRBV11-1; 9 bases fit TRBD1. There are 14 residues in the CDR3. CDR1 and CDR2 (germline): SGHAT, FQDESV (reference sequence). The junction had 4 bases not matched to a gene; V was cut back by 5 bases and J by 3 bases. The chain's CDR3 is CASSPTGGEETQYF. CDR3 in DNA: TGTGCCAGCAGCCCGACAGGGGGGGAAGAGACCCAGTACTTC.

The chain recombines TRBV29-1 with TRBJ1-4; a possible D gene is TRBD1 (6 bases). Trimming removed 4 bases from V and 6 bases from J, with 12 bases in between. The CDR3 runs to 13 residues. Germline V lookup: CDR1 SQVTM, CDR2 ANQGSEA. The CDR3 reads CSVGSRGDEKLFF. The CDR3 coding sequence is TGCAGCGTTGGGTCTAGGGGGGATGAAAAACTGTTTTTT.

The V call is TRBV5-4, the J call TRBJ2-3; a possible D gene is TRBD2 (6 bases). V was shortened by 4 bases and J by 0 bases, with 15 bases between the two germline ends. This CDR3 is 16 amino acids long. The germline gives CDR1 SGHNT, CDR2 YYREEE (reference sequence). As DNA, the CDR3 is TGTGCCAGCAGCGAGGGAGGACCAACTAGCACAGATACGCAGTATTTT. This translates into CASSEGGPTSTDTQYF.

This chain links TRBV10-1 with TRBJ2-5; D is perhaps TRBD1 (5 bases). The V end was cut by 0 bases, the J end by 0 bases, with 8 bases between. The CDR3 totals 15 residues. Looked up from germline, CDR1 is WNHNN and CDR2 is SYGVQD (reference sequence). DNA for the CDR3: TGCGCCAGCAGTGAGTCTGGACAACACCAAGAGACCCAGTACTTC. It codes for CASSESGQHQETQYF.